A selection of T cell receptor beta chains follows, all from one sample in a study of OX40 agonist ivuxolimab in advanced cancers. Using immunoSEQ multiplex PCR, the repertoire was profiled, and TCRdb retains in-frame clones only, with some absent. The table records 90,000 or so clones, roughly nine tenths of them present only once. The source material was CD4+ or CD8+ T cells sorted from blood, sampled in a trial of the OX40 agonist ivuxolimab. The receptors stem from an adult with an advanced solid tumor such as melanoma, head and neck, liver or kidney cancer. CDR3s include the opening cysteine and the closing phenylalanine or tryptophan. Each record gives: V gene, J gene, D gene, clone size, CDR3 protein, CDR3 DNA. The D gene is left open where the match is weak. Expanded clones get a size class; other rows say once, few or many, or leave the size out.

TRBV28	TRBJ1-2	TRBD1	NA	CASSSGTGRIYGYTF	TGTGCCAGCAGTTCCGGGACAGGGAGAATCTACGGCTACACCTTC
TRBV2	TRBJ1-4	NA	NA	CASSEDGGQGYEKLFF	TGTGCCAGCAGTGAAGATGGGGGGCAGGGGTATGAAAAACTGTTTTTT
TRBV7-2	TRBJ2-2	NA	few	CASSLSGANGELFF	TGTGCCAGCAGCTTATCGGGAGCAAACGGGGAGCTGTTTTTT
TRBV6-5	TRBJ2-7	TRBD2	once	CASSLLGGSRTYEQYF	TGTGCCAGCAGTTTGCTCGGGGGGTCCAGGACCTACGAGCAGTACTTC
TRBV7-9	TRBJ1-2	NA	NA	CASSSTDRTGYTF	TGTGCCAGCAGCTCGACCGACAGGACAGGCTACACCTTC
TRBV18	TRBJ2-7	NA	NA	CASSPINQFYEQYF	TGTGCCAGCTCACCAATAAACCAATTCTACGAGCAGTACTTC
TRBV10-2	TRBJ1-1	NA	once	CASRTGMKAAFF	TGCGCCAGCAGAACAGGGATGAAGGCGGCTTTCTTT
TRBV28	TRBJ1-5	NA	NA	CASTPPANQPQHF	TGTGCCAGCACCCCCCCGGCAAATCAGCCCCAGCATTTT
TRBV5-5	TRBJ1-1	TRBD1	NA	CASSPRDRGGFGTEAFF	TGTGCCAGCAGCCCCCGGGACAGGGGAGGGTTTGGCACTGAAGCTTTCTTT
TRBV7-9	TRBJ2-7	TRBD2	NA	CASSSNPFTSGSSYEQYF	TGTGCCAGCAGCTCAAACCCCTTCACTAGCGGGAGCTCCTACGAGCAGTACTTC
TRBV5-1	TRBJ2-3	TRBD2	NA	CASSPGLAGSTDTQYF	TGCGCCAGCAGCCCTGGACTAGCGGGCAGCACAGATACGCAGTATTTT
TRBV29-1	TRBJ2-5	NA	NA	CSVERGQETQYF	TGCAGCGTTGAAAGGGGACAAGAGACCCAGTACTTC
TRBV6-1	TRBJ2-2	TRBD2	NA	CASSEAERARRGLGELFF	TGTGCCAGCAGTGAAGCGGAAAGGGCTAGGCGGGGGTTGGGGGAGCTGTTTTTT
TRBV5-1	TRBJ2-5	NA	once	CASSLVAGVQETQYF	TGCGCCAGCAGCTTGGTGGCCGGCGTCCAGGAGACCCAGTACTTC
TRBV2	TRBJ2-5	TRBD2	NA	CASSDRAGVFETQYF	TGTGCCAGCAGTGATCGGGCGGGAGTCTTTGAGACCCAGTACTTC
TRBV19	TRBJ2-2	NA	NA	CASSIVGAGGELFF	TGTGCCAGTAGTATAGTCGGGGCCGGCGGGGAGCTGTTTTTT
TRBV5-1	TRBJ2-5	NA	NA	CASSFSSGARETQYF	TGCGCCAGCAGCTTCTCCAGTGGGGCAAGGGAGACCCAGTACTTC
TRBV6-5	TRBJ1-1	TRBD1	NA	CASSTGGGLAFF	TGTGCCAGCAGTACAGGGGGCGGTTTGGCTTTCTTT
TRBV28	TRBJ1-2	NA	few	CASSLFGQDGRGYTF	TGTGCCAGCAGTTTATTCGGGCAGGATGGGCGCGGCTACACCTTC
TRBV5-5	TRBJ1-1	NA	NA	CASSPRTDMNTEAFF	TGTGCCAGCAGCCCACGGACAGACATGAACACTGAAGCTTTCTTT
TRBV19	TRBJ2-6	NA	NA	CASSKVSSGANVLTF	TGTGCCAGTAGTAAAGTAAGCTCTGGGGCCAACGTCCTGACTTTC
TRBV18	TRBJ2-2	NA	once	CASSPPQGSNTGELFF	TGTGCCAGCTCACCTCCACAGGGATCGAACACCGGGGAGCTGTTTTTT